Below, 13 T cell receptor beta chains from the same sample are listed, as sequenced in a study of identical twins. Using its own MiXCR run on the 5' RACE reads, TCRdb lists one record per CDR3 protein. This table holds approximately 530,000 distinct CDR3 sequences, around 22% found once. The same specimen was also included in a second study, on yellow fever vaccine responses in identical twins.

The sample consisted of CD4+ T cells sorted from blood. These receptors were taken from a woman under 30 in good health.

This clonotype was seen a few times. The gene calls are TRBV25-1 and TRBJ2-5, with TRBD1 matching 7 bases. Germline CDR1 MGHDK, CDR2 SYGVNS. The CDR3 extends over 15 amino acids. The V and J ends lost 7 bases and 2 bases, in that order; junction bases with no gene match: 10. The CDR3 spells CASTRGPFGQETQYF. The CDR3 nucleotides read TGTGCCAGCACGAGGGGGCCTTTTGGGCAAGAGACCCAGTACTTC.

In its sample, this clonotype was seen a few times. The J gene is TRBJ2-7, the V gene TRBV29-1, with D perhaps TRBD2 (5 bases). Trimming cost V 6 bases and J 6 bases, with 12 bases left between them. CDR1 and CDR2 (germline): SQVTM, ANQGSEA. This CDR3 has 11 residues. The CDR3 reads CSVTLGGEQYV. The CDR3 DNA follows: TGCAGCGTAACGTTAGGAGGCGAGCAGTACGTC.

This clonotype was counted a few times. V gene TRBV6-1 combines with J gene TRBJ2-1; unclear D gene. Germline V gives CDR1 MNHNS, CDR2 SASEGT. The germline V and J ends were trimmed by 2 bases and 4 bases, with 15 bases remaining between them. This CDR3 spans 16 amino acids. DNA of the CDR3: TGTGCCAGCAGTGAAAAGATCCCTGCCTTTTACAATGAGCAGTTCTTC. Translating it yields CASSEKIPAFYNEQFF.

This clonotype has just a few counts. This sequence joins TRBV3-1 and TRBJ2-1; D ambiguous. The V and J ends lost 0 bases and 15 bases respectively, with 15 bases between them. Germline-derived CDR1 and CDR2 are LGHDT and YNNKEL (reference sequence). This CDR3 region has 13 residues. CDR3: CASSQDIGVVGFF. The CDR3 DNA follows: TGTGCCAGCAGCCAAGATATTGGGGTAGTCGGGTTCTTC.

This clonotype has more than one count but fewer than ten. This sequence joins TRBV9 and TRBJ1-1; 8 bases map to TRBD1. With 4 bases clipped from V and 1 base from J, the junction kept 6 bases outside the gene matches. Germline CDR1 reads SGDLS; CDR2 reads YYNGEE. This CDR3 has 15 residues. The CDR3 DNA is TGTGCCAGCAGCAAGACGACAGGGGCGAACACTGAAGCTTTCTTT. Residues: CASSKTTGANTEAFF. Using reference TRBV9 and TRBJ1-1 for the parts outside the CDR3, the full variable domain is DSGVTQTPKHLITATGQRVTLRCSPRSGDLSVYWYQQSLDQGLQFLIQYYNGEERAKGNILERFSAQQFPDLHSELNLSSLELGDSALYFCASSKTTGANTEAFFGQGTRLTVV.

The CDR3 bases are TGTGCCAGCAGCTTAGTGGCTAGCGCCCCTCAAGATACGCAGTATTTT. It encodes CASSLVASAPQDTQYF. J is TRBJ2-3 and V is TRBV7-2; D might be TRBD2 (6 bases). The V gene's germline CDR1 is SGHTA and CDR2 FQGNSA. The V end lost 1 base, the J end lost 5 bases, and 16 bases lay between the germline ends. The CDR3 extends over 16 amino acids.

This clonotype came up many times. V usage is TRBV25-1 and J usage is TRBJ2-1; 7 positions match TRBD1. CDR3 length equals 15 residues. Germline V gives CDR1 MGHDK, CDR2 SYGVNS. V trimming: 3 bases; J trimming: 5 bases; junction bases outside the gene matches: 7. The CDR3 region is CASSDHDRVDNEQFF. CDR3 coding DNA: TGTGCCAGCAGTGATCACGACAGGGTTGACAATGAGCAGTTCTTC.

This clonotype turned up a few times. The J gene is TRBJ2-3, the V gene TRBV28, with D tentatively TRBD1 (5 bases). V shed 6 bases and J shed 6 bases, with 16 bases lying between them. This CDR3 has 14 residues. The germline V gene encodes CDR1 MDHEN and CDR2 SYDVKM. CDR3 nucleotides: TGTGCCAGCAGGAAGGCCGCAGCAGGGGATACGCAGTATTTT. Amino acid sequence: CASRKAAAGDTQYF.

This clonotype appeared a few times. V usage is TRBV28 and J usage is TRBJ2-7; no firm D call. The CDR3 contains 13 residues. V lost 7 bases and J 1 base, leaving 11 bases between the germline ends. Germline V gene sequence: CDR1 MDHEN, CDR2 SYDVKM. The CDR3 spells CASNRAESYEQYF. The CDR3 DNA reads as TGTGCCAGCAACCGGGCAGAATCCTACGAGCAGTACTTC.

This clonotype has ten or more counts. The V and J genes are TRBV5-1 and TRBJ2-1, with 11 bases aligning to TRBD2. The CDR3 consists of 16 residues. Unmatched junction bases numbered 7, after V lost 3 bases and J lost 5 bases. Per the germline V gene, CDR1 is SGHRS and CDR2 is YFSETQ. The CDR3 protein is CASSSELAGANNEQFF. In nucleotides, the CDR3 is TGCGCCAGCAGCTCCGAACTAGCGGGAGCCAACAATGAGCAGTTCTTC.

This clonotype was counted a few times. The rearrangement uses TRBV5-1 and TRBJ2-1; TRBD1 might be the D (6 bases). Trimming removed 0 bases at V and 2 bases at J, with 9 bases between. Per the germline V gene, CDR1 is SGHRS and CDR2 is YFSETQ. This CDR3 comprises 15 residues. The CDR3 DNA is TGCGCCAGCAGCTTGGAGGGGGAGACCTACAATGAGCAGTTCTTC. Translated, it gives CASSLEGETYNEQFF. Using reference TRBV5-1 and TRBJ2-1 for the parts outside the CDR3, the full variable domain is KAGVTQTPRYLIKTRGQQVTLSCSPISGHRSVSWYQQTPGQGLQFLFEYFSETQRNKGNFPGRFSGRQFSNSRSEMNVSTLELGDSALYLCASSLEGETYNEQFFGPGTRLTVL.

The rearrangement uses TRBV3-1 and TRBJ1-1, with D uncertain. There are 16 residues in the CDR3. V lost 0 bases to trimming and J lost 2 bases, with 13 bases between them. The V gene's germline CDR1 is LGHDT and CDR2 YNNKEL (reference sequence). CDR3 in DNA: TGTGCCAGCAGCCAAGATATTCCCGGGAGCAACACTGAAGCTTTCTTT. Translated, it gives CASSQDIPGSNTEAFF.

This clonotype was found many times. The chain joins TRBV12-3 or TRBV12-4 to TRBJ2-3; 7 nucleotides agree with TRBD2. This CDR3 region has 13 residues. J gave up 1 base and V 8 bases, and 3 bases lay outside the gene matches. Written as DNA, the CDR3 is TGTGCCAGCCGGCTAGCGGGCACAGATACGCAGTATTTT. It yields the protein CASRLAGTDTQYF.